These 23 T cell receptor beta chains share one sample of origin, sequenced in a study of cytomegalovirus exposure and HLA in healthy donors. Amplification used 60 Vbeta primers and 13 Jbeta primers. Assay used: immunoSEQ multiplex PCR; TCRdb lists only in-frame clones, some missing. The data show 100,000 or so clones, 65% to 75% seen once. The sample was PBMCs. Receptor source: a man in his forties or fifties in good health and CMV-seropositive.

V and J are TRBV30 and TRBJ1-1, with TRBD1 matching over 8 bases. This CDR3 comprises 13 residues. After removal of 2 bases from V and 4 bases from J, the junction contained 3 bases not matched to a gene. Germline values: CDR1 GTSNPN, CDR2 SVGIG (reference sequence). DNA of the CDR3: TGTGCCTGGAGTATTACAGGGGGCACTGAAGCTTTCTTT. It codes for CAWSITGGTEAFF.

The chain has TRBV9 and TRBJ1-2, with D unclear. There are 11 residues in the CDR3. The V and J ends lost 3 bases and 5 bases respectively, with 5 bases between them. The V gene's germline CDR1 is SGDLS and CDR2 YYNGEE. CDR3 protein: CASSALYGYTF. DNA for the CDR3: TGTGCCAGCAGCGCCCTTTATGGCTACACCTTC.

This clone was seen only a few times. V is TRBV30 and J is TRBJ2-7, with 7 bases lining up with TRBD2. This CDR3 spans 14 amino acids. The V gene's germline CDR1 is GTSNPN and CDR2 SVGIG (reference sequence). Trimming at V came to 0 bases and at J to 4 bases, leaving 6 bases not matched to a gene. CDR3: CAWSVGLADYEQYF. The CDR3 nucleotides are TGTGCCTGGAGTGTGGGGCTAGCGGATTACGAGCAGTACTTC.

This clone was counted a few times. This chain links TRBV7-2 with TRBJ2-5; 9 bases are shared with TRBD1. Germline V gene data show CDR1 as SGHTA and CDR2 as FQGNSA. The CDR3 is made up of 16 amino acids. V trimming: 5 bases; J trimming: 5 bases; junction bases outside the gene matches: 12. The DNA of the CDR3 is TGTGCCAGCAGCACCAAAACAGGGGGCGCGAAGGAGACCCAGTACTTC. As protein: CASSTKTGGAKETQYF.

This clone was observed a few times. V gene TRBV6-1 combines with J gene TRBJ2-1; 10 bases line up with TRBD2. The CDR3 is made up of 17 amino acids. Germline V CDR1 and CDR2: MNHNS, SASEGT. V shed 4 bases, J shed 4 bases, and the junction held 10 bases outside the gene matches. CDR3 loop: CASSVRLAGGTYNEQFF. The CDR3 region has the DNA TGTGCCAGCAGTGTACGGTTAGCGGGAGGAACTTACAATGAGCAGTTCTTC.

V gene TRBV30 combines with J gene TRBJ2-2; 8 nucleotides match TRBD2. Germline loops: CDR1 GTSNPN, CDR2 SVGIG (reference sequence). J was trimmed by 5 bases and V by 0 bases; bases with no gene match: 8. The CDR3 has 16 amino acids. CDR3 DNA: TGTGCCTGGAGTGTTTATCGAGCGGGAGTTACCGGGGAGCTGTTTTTT. It is translated as CAWSVYRAGVTGELFF.

This clone was counted between two and nine times. The chain has TRBV7-6 and TRBJ2-7; D unclear. This CDR3 spans 15 amino acids. Germline CDR1 and CDR2: SGHVS and FNYEAQ. Trimming shortened V by 1 base and J by 0 bases, and 10 bases separated the two germline ends. CDR3 protein: CASSLDAGRSYEQYF. The CDR3 bases are TGTGCCAGCAGCTTAGATGCAGGTCGCTCCTACGAGCAGTACTTC. The full variable domain, completed using reference TRBV7-6 and TRBJ2-7, is GAGVSQSPRYKVTKRGQDVALRCDPISGHVSLYWYRQALGQGPEFLTYFNYEAQQDKSGLPNDRFSAERPEGSISTLTIQRTEQRDSAMYRCASSLDAGRSYEQYFGPGTRLTVT.

This chain links TRBV28 with TRBJ2-5, with TRBD2 identical over 7 bases. The CDR3 has 14 residues. The germline V gene has CDR1 MDHEN and CDR2 SYDVKM. Trimming at V came to 9 bases and at J to 4 bases, leaving 11 bases not matched to a gene. Here the CDR3 DNA reads TGTGCCAGTCATTATGAGGGCGGGAGAGAGACCCAGTACTTC. The encoded protein is CASHYEGGRETQYF.

The V gene is TRBV2, the J gene TRBJ2-5; 8 bases agree with TRBD1. CDR3 length equals 14 residues. The junction had 2 bases not matched to a gene; V was cut back by 4 bases and J by 1 base. Germline V CDR1 and CDR2: SNHLY, FYNNEI. This CDR3 is CASSAGQAQETQYF. The CDR3 DNA reads TGTGCCAGCAGTGCGGGACAGGCCCAAGAGACCCAGTACTTC. Full variable domain (missing parts from reference TRBV2 and TRBJ2-5): EPEVTQTPSHQVTQMGQEVILRCVPISNHLYFYWYRQILGQKVEFLVSFYNNEISEKSEIFDDQFSVERPDGSNFTLKIRSTKLEDSAMYFCASSAGQAQETQYFGPGTRLLVL.

The V and J genes are TRBV13 and TRBJ2-2; 13 bases fit TRBD2. Trimming took 5 bases from V and 5 from J; bases not matched to a gene: 20. CDR3 length equals 21 residues. CDR1 is PRHDT, CDR2 FYEKMQ, per germline (reference sequence). CDR3 sequence reads: CASSPLKRTSGSRGVTGELFF. The CDR3 region has the DNA TGTGCCAGCAGCCCCCTGAAACGGACTAGCGGGAGCCGGGGGGTGACCGGGGAGCTGTTTTTT.

The gene calls are TRBV1 and TRBJ1-2. TRBV1 represents a pseudogene. The CDR3 consists of 17 residues. This CDR3 is CTSSQDFAGTTYYGYTF. CDR3 nucleotides: TGCACCAGCAGCCAAGATTTTGCGGGGACTACATACTATGGCTACACCTTC.

The chain couples TRBV19 to TRBJ2-2, with D possibly being TRBD2 (5 bases). Trimming left V 3 bases short and J 6 bases short, with 8 bases between. This CDR3 is 13 amino acids long. Germline values: CDR1 LNHDA, CDR2 SQIVND (reference sequence). The CDR3: CASSIGVSGELFF. CDR3 sequence (DNA): TGTGCCAGTAGTATCGGGGTATCCGGGGAGCTGTTTTTT.

V is TRBV9 and J is TRBJ2-1, with 7 bases aligning to TRBD2. Germline CDR1 is SGDLS and CDR2 is YYNGEE. The CDR3 is 16 amino acids. Trimming cost V 6 bases and J 7 bases; bases outside gene matches: 16. The CDR3 DNA is TGTGCCAGCATGAGCGGCGGGGGACCCGGGAGGAATGAGCAGTTCTTC. It specifies CASMSGGGPGRNEQFF.

The rearrangement joins TRBV5-1 to TRBJ2-5; 9 nucleotides line up with TRBD1. The CDR3 is 15 amino acids. Germline V CDR1 and CDR2: SGHRS, YFSETQ. The ends lost 9 bases at V and 5 bases at J; junction bases unmatched: 14. CDR3: CATSAGTGMSETQYF. The CDR3, as DNA: TGCGCCACCTCCGCCGGGACAGGGATGTCGGAGACCCAGTACTTC.

The sample holds one count of this clone. The J gene is TRBJ2-2, the V gene TRBV11-2; TRBD1 matches at 7 bases. This CDR3 contains 16 residues. Germline V CDR1 and CDR2: SGHAT, FQNNGV. Trimming at V came to 2 bases and at J to 1 base, leaving 4 bases not matched to a gene. The CDR3 coding sequence is TGTGCCAGCAGCTTATTAGGGGGCGGGAACACCGGGGAGCTGTTTTTT. It codes for CASSLLGGGNTGELFF.

This sequence joins TRBV10-3 and TRBJ2-3, with D perhaps TRBD2 (5 bases). The V end lost 11 bases, the J end lost 1 base, and 13 bases lay between the germline ends. This CDR3 spans 13 amino acids. The germline gives CDR1 ENHRY, CDR2 SYGVKD. The CDR3 sequence: CAASREGTDTQYF. The CDR3 nucleotides read TGTGCCGCCTCGAGGGAAGGCACAGATACGCAGTATTTT.

The rearrangement uses TRBV9 and TRBJ2-7; 7 bases align to TRBD2. CDR3 length equals 14 residues. Germline values: CDR1 SGDLS, CDR2 YYNGEE. The junction had 9 bases not matched to a gene; V was cut back by 4 bases and J by 5 bases. For the CDR3, the DNA is TGTGCCAGCAGCCCCACTAGCGCAGTCCACGAGCAGTACTTC. Amino acids: CASSPTSAVHEQYF.

V gene TRBV7-2 combines with J gene TRBJ2-7; no clear D. This CDR3 spans 11 amino acids. V lost 2 bases and J 6 bases, leaving 5 bases between the germline ends. Per germline, CDR1 SGHTA and CDR2 FQGNSA. This chain's CDR3 is CASSLLSEQYF. Here the CDR3 DNA reads TGTGCCAGCAGCTTACTAAGCGAGCAGTACTTC.

V is TRBV9 and J is TRBJ2-2; a possible D gene is TRBD1 (5 bases). CDR1 is SGDLS and CDR2 is YYNGEE in the germline V gene. CDR3 length: 13 amino acids. V dropped 4 bases and J dropped 5 bases, with 9 bases sitting between them. CDR3 region: CASSTPGTGELFF. The CDR3 coding sequence is TGTGCCAGCAGCACCCCAGGGACCGGGGAGCTGTTTTTT.

CDR3 nucleotide sequence: TGTGCCAGCACCCAGGCGGAGACCCAGTACTTC. Protein: CASTQAETQYF. The chain is built from TRBV5-5 and TRBJ2-5; D uncertain. CDR3 size: 11 residues. The V gene lost 6 bases and the J gene lost 5 bases, with 8 bases spanning the gap. In germline, CDR1 is SGHKS, CDR2 YYEKEE (reference sequence).

The chain recombines TRBV9 with TRBJ1-2; D is perhaps TRBD1 (6 bases). Germline values: CDR1 SGDLS, CDR2 YYNGEE. The CDR3 is 13 amino acids. With 5 bases removed from V and 2 bases from J, the gap between germline ends came to 10 bases. DNA for the CDR3: TGTGCCAGCAGAGCTACAGGGAACTATGGCTACACCTTC. Its translation is CASRATGNYGYTF.

This chain uses TRBV2 with TRBJ2-2; 7 bases align to TRBD1. The germline V gene has CDR1 SNHLY and CDR2 FYNNEI. This CDR3 is 15 amino acids long. With V trimmed by 7 bases and J by 6 bases, 11 bases remained unmatched. CDR3 protein: CASTPWTGRAGELFF. The CDR3 nucleotides are TGTGCCAGCACCCCTTGGACAGGCCGCGCCGGGGAGCTGTTTTTT.

The chain employs TRBV28 and TRBJ2-7; possibly TRBD1 for D (7 bases). CDR1 is MDHEN and CDR2 is SYDVKM in the germline V gene. Trimming removed 2 bases at V and 6 bases at J, with 14 bases between. The CDR3 is made up of 14 amino acids. The CDR3 region has the DNA TGTGCCAGCAGTTTAGTACCCAGGGGGGCCGAGCAGTACTTC. This gives the protein CASSLVPRGAEQYF.